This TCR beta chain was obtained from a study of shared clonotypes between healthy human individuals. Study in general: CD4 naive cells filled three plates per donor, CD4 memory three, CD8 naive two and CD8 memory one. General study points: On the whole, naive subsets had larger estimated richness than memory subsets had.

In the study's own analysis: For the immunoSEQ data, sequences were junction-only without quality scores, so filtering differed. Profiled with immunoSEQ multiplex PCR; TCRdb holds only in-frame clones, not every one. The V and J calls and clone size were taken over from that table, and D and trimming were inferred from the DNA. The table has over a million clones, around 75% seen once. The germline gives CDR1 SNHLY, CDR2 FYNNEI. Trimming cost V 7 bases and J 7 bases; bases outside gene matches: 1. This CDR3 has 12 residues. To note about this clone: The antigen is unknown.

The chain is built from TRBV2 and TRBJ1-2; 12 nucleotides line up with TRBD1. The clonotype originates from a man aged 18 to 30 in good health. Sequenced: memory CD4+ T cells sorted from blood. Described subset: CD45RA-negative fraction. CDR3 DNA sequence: TGTGCCAGCATGGGACAGGGGGCTGGCTACACCTTC. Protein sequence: CASMGQGAGYTF.